This T cell receptor (beta chain) was observed in a study of OX40 agonist ivuxolimab in advanced cancers. Study context: The patients got ivuxolimab, which is an agonistic anti-OX40 (CD134) antibody. Patients assigned to dose escalation were diagnosed with hepatocellular carcinoma, melanoma, renal cell or head and neck cancer. Study-level points and caveats: In the expanded peripheral T cells, antigen specificity was never determined. Clonal expansion was among the lowest in partial responders at 0.1-3.0 mg/kg, especially CD8+.

Generated by immunoSEQ multiplex PCR, the TCRdb table keeps only in-frame clones and is missing some. The repertoire consists of 120,000 or so clones, with around 93% occurring once and the leading ten covering roughly 0.15%. Germline-derived CDR1 and CDR2 are SGDLS and YYNGEE. Trimming removed 0 bases from V and 1 base from J, with 13 bases in between. The CDR3 runs to 16 residues. Comment on this clone: The antigen remains undetermined.

This receptor was taken from an adult with an advanced solid tumor such as melanoma, head and neck, liver or kidney cancer. V usage is TRBV9 and J usage is TRBJ2-5; tentatively, D is TRBD1 (8 bases). The sample here was CD4+ or CD8+ T cells sorted from blood, taken in a trial of the OX40 agonist ivuxolimab. The CDR3 region is CASSVVGGTGQETQYF. DNA for the CDR3: TGTGCCAGCAGCGTAGTCGGGGGGACAGGCCAAGAGACCCAGTACTTC.